The sequence of this TCR beta chain was determined in a study of T cells in narcolepsy (dated by TCRdb to 2016 to 2018). Study-level background: Healthy control donors were enrolled in the study alongside patients who had narcolepsy type 1 or type 2 (NT1, NT2). The study sought autoreactive T cells targeting hypocretin neuron self-antigens (hypocretin, TRIB2) in narcolepsy patients, using TCR Vbeta sequencing to track clonotypes in blood and CSF.

Memory CD4+ T cells were sorted ex vivo from peripheral blood of narcolepsy patients and healthy controls for TCR Vbeta sequencing. Details on this clone: The antigen it recognizes is unknown. No base qualities exist here, and no much larger clone lies one base off it.

The library was built by means of the immunoSEQ multiplex PCR assay. The immuneACCESS repertoire file appears here via TCRdb, limited to in-frame rearrangements. These files lack a portion of the clones; in checked studies, under half of the deficit traces to unresolved V genes, and the cause of the others is not known. Here the sample has fewer than 30,000 clones; 75% to 90% occur a single time. About 1.3% of the sample is in the top ten clones. The research as a whole found: Autoreactive clonotypes were reported to be detected serially in the blood of the same patients and of different patients, but not in the blood of healthy controls. No sequences matching autoreactive T cell clones were present in some of the blood memory CD4+ repertoires from patients and controls. Plots that compared CSF and blood CD4+ T cell clonotypes from the same patient highlighted HCRT-specific and TRIB2-specific autoreactive clonotypes. Patients and controls had comparable numbers of sequenced blood memory CD4+ clonotypes, averaging about 39,000 and 35,000, respectively.

From the cysteine up to the phenylalanine, the CDR3 has a length of 17 residues. Only the CDR3 part of the read is kept: 51 bases, read in frame from the first base. The V and J segments used are TRBV21-1 and TRBJ2-7; the D call TRBD1 from the table was never checked on the DNA. TRBV21-1 is labeled a pseudogene. The TCR comes from a human donor with narcolepsy. Sample: CD45RA- memory CD4+ T cells from PBMCs. The cell subset or site label corresponds to: memory T cells sorted ex vivo from peripheral blood. The CDR3 amino acid sequence is: CASSRTGGGQGDYEQYF. The bases read TGTGCCAGCAGCAGAACTGGGGGAGGACAGGGGGATTACGAGCAGTACTTC.